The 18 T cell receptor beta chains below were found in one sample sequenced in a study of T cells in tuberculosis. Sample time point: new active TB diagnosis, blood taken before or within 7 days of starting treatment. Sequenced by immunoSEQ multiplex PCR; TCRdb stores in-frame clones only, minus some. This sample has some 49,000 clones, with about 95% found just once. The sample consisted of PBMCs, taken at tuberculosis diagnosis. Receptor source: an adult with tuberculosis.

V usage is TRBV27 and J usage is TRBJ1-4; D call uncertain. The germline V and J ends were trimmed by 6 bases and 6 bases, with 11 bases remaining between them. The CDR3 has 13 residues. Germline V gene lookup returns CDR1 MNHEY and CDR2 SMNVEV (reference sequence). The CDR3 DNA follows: TGTGCCAGCAGCCCTTGGAGGGATGAAAAACTGTTTTTT. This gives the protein CASSPWRDEKLFF.

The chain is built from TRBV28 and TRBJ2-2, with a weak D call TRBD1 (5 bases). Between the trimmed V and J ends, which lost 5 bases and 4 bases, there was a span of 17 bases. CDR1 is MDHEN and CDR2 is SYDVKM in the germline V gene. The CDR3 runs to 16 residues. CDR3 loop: CASSPPFQGGTGELFF. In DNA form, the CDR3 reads TGTGCCAGCAGTCCCCCCTTCCAGGGTGGCACCGGGGAGCTGTTTTTT.

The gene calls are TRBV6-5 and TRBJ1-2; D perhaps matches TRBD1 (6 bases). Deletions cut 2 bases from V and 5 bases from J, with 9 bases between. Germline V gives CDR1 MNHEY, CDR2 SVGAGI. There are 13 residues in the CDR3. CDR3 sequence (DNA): TGTGCCAGCAGTTACCTCCAGGGGTATGGCTACACCTTC. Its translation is CASSYLQGYGYTF.

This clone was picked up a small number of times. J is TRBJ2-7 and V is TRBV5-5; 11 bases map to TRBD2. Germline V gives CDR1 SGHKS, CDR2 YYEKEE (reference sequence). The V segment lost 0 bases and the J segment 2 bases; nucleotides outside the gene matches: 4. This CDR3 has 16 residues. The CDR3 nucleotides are TGTGCCAGCAGCTTGGTTAGCGGGAGGGCTGCCTACGAGCAGTACTTC. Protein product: CASSLVSGRAAYEQYF.

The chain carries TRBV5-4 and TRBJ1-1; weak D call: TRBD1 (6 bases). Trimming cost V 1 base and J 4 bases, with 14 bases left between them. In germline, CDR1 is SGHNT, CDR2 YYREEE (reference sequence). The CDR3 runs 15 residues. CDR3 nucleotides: TGTGCCAGCAGCTTGTGGGGAACAGGGAGCACTGAAGCTTTCTTT. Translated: CASSLWGTGSTEAFF.

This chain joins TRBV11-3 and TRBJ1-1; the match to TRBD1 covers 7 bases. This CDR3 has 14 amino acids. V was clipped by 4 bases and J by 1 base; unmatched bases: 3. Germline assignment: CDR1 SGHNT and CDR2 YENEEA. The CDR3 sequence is CASSSQGKNTEAFF. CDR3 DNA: TGTGCCAGCAGCTCACAGGGGAAGAACACTGAAGCTTTCTTT.

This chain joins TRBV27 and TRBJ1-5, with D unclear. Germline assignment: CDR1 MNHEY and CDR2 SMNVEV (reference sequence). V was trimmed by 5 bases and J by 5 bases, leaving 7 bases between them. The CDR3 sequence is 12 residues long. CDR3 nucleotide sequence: TGTGCCAGCAGTGAGGGTTATCAGCCCCAGCATTTT. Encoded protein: CASSEGYQPQHF.

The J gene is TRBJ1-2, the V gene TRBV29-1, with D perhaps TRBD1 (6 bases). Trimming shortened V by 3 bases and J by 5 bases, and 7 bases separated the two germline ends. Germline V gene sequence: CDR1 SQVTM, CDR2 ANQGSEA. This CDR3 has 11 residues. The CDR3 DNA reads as TGCAGCGTTGAGGGGGCGTATGGCTACACCTTC. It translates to CSVEGAYGYTF.

Here the CDR3 reads CASSERTGYGYTF. The DNA of the CDR3 is TGTGCCAGCAGTGAACGGACAGGGTATGGCTACACCTTC. The chain recombines TRBV6-1 with TRBJ1-2; the match to TRBD1 covers 8 bases. Germline CDR1 MNHNS, CDR2 SASEGT. CDR3 length: 13 amino acids. V lost 2 bases to trimming and J lost 5 bases; unmatched junction nucleotides: 1.

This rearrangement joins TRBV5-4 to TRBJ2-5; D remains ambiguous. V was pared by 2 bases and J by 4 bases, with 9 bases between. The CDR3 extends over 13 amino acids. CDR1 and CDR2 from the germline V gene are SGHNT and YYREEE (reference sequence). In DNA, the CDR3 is TGTGCCAGCAGCTTATCGAGAGCAGAGACCCAGTACTTC. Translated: CASSLSRAETQYF.

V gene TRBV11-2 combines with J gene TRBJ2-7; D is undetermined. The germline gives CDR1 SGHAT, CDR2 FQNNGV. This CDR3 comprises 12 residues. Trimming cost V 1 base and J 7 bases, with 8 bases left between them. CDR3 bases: TGTGCCAGCAGCTTAGTCGCAGCGGAGCAGTACTTC. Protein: CASSLVAAEQYF.

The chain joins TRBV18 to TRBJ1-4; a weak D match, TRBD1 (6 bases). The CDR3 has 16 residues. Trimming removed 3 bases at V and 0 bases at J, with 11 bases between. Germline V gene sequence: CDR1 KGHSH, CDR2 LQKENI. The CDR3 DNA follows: TGTGCCAGCTCACCGCGAACAGGGTCAACTAATGAAAAACTGTTTTTT. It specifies CASSPRTGSTNEKLFF.

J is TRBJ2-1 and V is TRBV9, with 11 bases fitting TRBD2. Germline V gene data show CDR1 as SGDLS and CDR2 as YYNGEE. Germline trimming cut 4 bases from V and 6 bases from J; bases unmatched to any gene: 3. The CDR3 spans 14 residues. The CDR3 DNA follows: TGTGCCAGCAGCCCAGGGACTAGCGGCAATGAGCAGTTCTTC. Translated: CASSPGTSGNEQFF.

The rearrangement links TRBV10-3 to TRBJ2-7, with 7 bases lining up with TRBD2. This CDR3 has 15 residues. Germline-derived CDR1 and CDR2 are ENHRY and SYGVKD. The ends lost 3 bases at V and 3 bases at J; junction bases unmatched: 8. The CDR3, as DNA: TGTGCCATCAGTGATTCGAGAGTAGCGGGCTACGAGCAGTACTTC. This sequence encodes CAISDSRVAGYEQYF.

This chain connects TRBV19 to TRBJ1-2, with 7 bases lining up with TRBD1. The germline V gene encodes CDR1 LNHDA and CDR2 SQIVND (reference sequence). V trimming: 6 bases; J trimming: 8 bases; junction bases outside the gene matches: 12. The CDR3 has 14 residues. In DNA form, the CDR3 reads TGTGCCAGTAGCTCGCAGACGACAGGGAGCGGCTACACCTTC. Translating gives CASSSQTTGSGYTF.

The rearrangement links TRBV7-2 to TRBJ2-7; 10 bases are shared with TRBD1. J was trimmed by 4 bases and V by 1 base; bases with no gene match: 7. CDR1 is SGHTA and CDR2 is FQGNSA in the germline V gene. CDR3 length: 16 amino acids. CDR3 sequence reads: CASSLGYRDRGYEQYF. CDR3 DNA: TGTGCCAGCAGCTTAGGTTACCGGGACAGGGGATACGAGCAGTACTTC.

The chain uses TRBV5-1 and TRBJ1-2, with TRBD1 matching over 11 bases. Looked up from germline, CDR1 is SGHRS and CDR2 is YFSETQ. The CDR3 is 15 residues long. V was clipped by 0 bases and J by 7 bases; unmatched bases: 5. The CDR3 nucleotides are TGCGCCAGCAGCTTGGCCGGACAGGGGGCTTCTGGCTACACCTTC. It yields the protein CASSLAGQGASGYTF.

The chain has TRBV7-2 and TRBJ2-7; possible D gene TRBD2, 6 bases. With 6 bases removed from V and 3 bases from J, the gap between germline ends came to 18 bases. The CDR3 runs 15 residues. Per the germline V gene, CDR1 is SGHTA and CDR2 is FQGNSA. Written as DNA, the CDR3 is TGTGCCAGCAGTCCTTTGGCGGGGTTAAGCTACGAGCAGTACTTC. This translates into CASSPLAGLSYEQYF.